This passage covers 20 T cell receptor beta chains from one sample sequenced in a study of graft-versus-host responses after intestinal transplantation. Their cognate antigens are unknown. The data were produced by immunoSEQ multiplex PCR, yet TCRdb's version contains in-frame clones alone and is incomplete. The table shows under 95,000 clones, with 80% to 85% occurring only once. Sequenced material: unstimulated CD4+ T cells sorted from spleen or lymph node cells, taken before intestinal transplant. These receptors were collected from a human donor who received an intestinal transplant.

The rearrangement uses TRBV6-5 and TRBJ1-5, with TRBD1 matching 8 bases. J gave up 4 bases and V 2 bases, and 4 bases lay outside the gene matches. CDR1 is MNHEY, CDR2 SVGAGI, per germline. This CDR3 has 15 amino acids. CDR3 sequence reads: CASSYRQGRNQPQHF. The CDR3 DNA sequence: TGTGCCAGCAGTTACCGACAGGGGCGTAATCAGCCCCAGCATTTT.

The chain combines TRBV7-2 with TRBJ2-5; TRBD1 aligns across 8 bases. With the DNA end fitting TRBJ2-7 better, the J assignment may be wrong. CDR1 is SGHTA and CDR2 is FQGNSA in the germline V gene. The CDR3 sequence is 15 residues long. CDR3 in amino acids: CASSPWTGTNYEQYF. CDR3 in DNA: TGTGCCAGCAGCCCCTGGACAGGGACAAACTACGAGCAGTACTTC.

V and J are TRBV11-2 and TRBJ2-5, with 8 bases fitting TRBD2. This CDR3 has 17 residues. Germline assignment: CDR1 SGHAT and CDR2 FQNNGV. The V segment lost 1 base and the J segment 2 bases; nucleotides outside the gene matches: 9. The CDR3 nucleotides read TGTGCCAGCAGCTTAGGGGCCTCGGGGGGGCAACAAGAGACCCAGTACTTC. Its protein product is CASSLGASGGQQETQYF.

The genes are TRBV6-5 and TRBJ1-6; D gene ambiguous. The V end was cut by 2 bases, the J end by 3 bases, with 8 bases between. The germline CDR1 and CDR2 sequences are MNHEY and SVGAGI. This CDR3 has 15 amino acids. CDR3 residues: CASSYQVNYNSPLHF. The CDR3 DNA reads TGTGCCAGCAGTTACCAGGTCAACTATAATTCACCCCTCCACTTT.

V is TRBV5-1 and J is TRBJ2-1, with 7 bases lining up with TRBD1. The V gene end was trimmed by 5 bases and the J gene end by 2 bases; junction bases not matched to a gene: 4. The germline V gene encodes CDR1 SGHRS and CDR2 YFSETQ. The CDR3 length is 14 residues. CDR3: CASSRDSTYNEQFF. The CDR3 DNA sequence: TGCGCCAGCAGTCGGGACAGTACCTACAATGAGCAGTTCTTC.

In nucleotides, the CDR3 is TGTGCCAGCAGCCTACAGGGGCCCTCCTACAATGAGCAGTTCTTC. As protein: CASSLQGPSYNEQFF. The chain is built from TRBV7-3 and TRBJ2-1, with 7 positions matching TRBD1. There are 15 residues in the CDR3. V gave up 5 bases and J gave up 0 bases; unmatched junction bases: 4. The germline V gene has CDR1 SGHTA and CDR2 FQGTGA.

The rearrangement links TRBV5-5 to TRBJ1-2; perhaps TRBD1 as D (5 bases). CDR3 length: 15 amino acids. The V and J ends lost 4 bases and 1 base respectively, with 14 bases between them. Germline V CDR1 and CDR2: SGHKS, YYEKEE (reference sequence). CDR3 in DNA: TGTGCCAGCAGCCTAATAAAGACAGTTAACTATGGCTACACCTTC. Protein sequence: CASSLIKTVNYGYTF.

The chain carries TRBV15 and TRBJ1-1; TRBD1 matches 7 bases. The CDR3 is 16 amino acids. Trimming took 0 bases from V and 0 from J; bases not matched to a gene: 4. Germline V lookup: CDR1 LNHNV, CDR2 YYDKDF (reference sequence). The CDR3 loop is CATSRDHGTVNTEAFF. CDR3 nucleotide sequence: TGTGCCACCAGCAGAGATCACGGGACAGTGAACACTGAAGCTTTCTTT.

A few counts support this clone. The V gene is TRBV6-1, the J gene TRBJ1-2; possibly TRBD1 for D (6 bases). Germline CDR1 is MNHNS and CDR2 is SASEGT. The CDR3 totals 13 residues. V was shortened by 7 bases and J by 6 bases, with 15 bases between the two germline ends. CDR3 in amino acids: CASTPQGVNGYTF. CDR3 DNA sequence: TGTGCCAGCACCCCACAGGGAGTAAATGGCTACACCTTC.

This clone showed up just a few times. The chain combines TRBV2 with TRBJ2-7; 10 bases map to TRBD2. Trimming took 8 bases from V and 4 from J; bases not matched to a gene: 2. The CDR3 is 12 residues long. Germline CDR1 reads SNHLY; CDR2 reads FYNNEI. CDR3 sequence reads: CASRTSGYEQYF. CDR3 DNA sequence: TGTGCCAGCCGGACTAGCGGTTACGAGCAGTACTTC.

This sequence joins TRBV5-1 and TRBJ2-3, with 8 bases identical to TRBD2. Germline trimming cut 4 bases from V and 4 bases from J; bases unmatched to any gene: 17. The V gene's germline CDR1 is SGHRS and CDR2 YFSETQ. The CDR3 is made up of 18 amino acids. CDR3 DNA sequence: TGCGCCAGCAGCACTCCCCGACCTTTAGCGGGGAAGGCAGATACGCAGTATTTT. Translation: CASSTPRPLAGKADTQYF. Looking up the rest from reference TRBV5-1 and TRBJ2-3 gives the full variable domain: KAGVTQTPRYLIKTRGQQVTLSCSPISGHRSVSWYQQTPGQGLQFLFEYFSETQRNKGNFPGRFSGRQFSNSRSEMNVSTLELGDSALYLCASSTPRPLAGKADTQYFGPGTRLTVL.

V and J are TRBV4-1 and TRBJ2-7, with no clear D. This CDR3 contains 13 residues. The germline CDR1 and CDR2 sequences are MGHRA and YSYEKL. Trimming took 6 bases from V and 2 from J, leaving 11 bases between them. CDR3 nucleotides: TGCGCCAGCAGAGAGACGGGTACCTACGAGCAGTACTTC. It translates to CASRETGTYEQYF.

J is TRBJ2-1 and V is TRBV27; weak D call: TRBD1 (6 bases). The CDR3 is 13 residues long. Germline-derived CDR1 and CDR2 are MNHEY and SMNVEV (reference sequence). Trimming removed 3 bases from V and 8 bases from J, with 11 bases in between. The CDR3 loop is CASSFLEGDEQFF. CDR3 DNA: TGTGCCAGCAGTTTCCTCGAGGGGGATGAGCAGTTCTTC.

This chain links TRBV25-1 with TRBJ2-5; 8 bases line up with TRBD1. CDR1 and CDR2 (germline): MGHDK, SYGVNS. The CDR3 has 14 residues. After removal of 5 bases from V and 5 bases from J, the junction contained 7 bases not matched to a gene. CDR3 loop: CASSNSGGAETQYF. The CDR3 region has the DNA TGTGCCAGCAGTAACTCAGGGGGCGCGGAGACCCAGTACTTC.

Worth noting for this clone: Its ends do not fully match the called genes, so a read error is possible. The chain links TRBV28 to TRBJ2-5; D call uncertain. The CDR3 is 15 residues long. CDR1 MDHEN and CDR2 SYDVKM come from the germline V gene. In DNA, the CDR3 is TGTGCCGGCAGTTTTACACAGAGATTTCAAGAGACCCAGTACTTC. It is translated as CAGSFTQRFQETQYF.

This clone occurred a few times. V usage is TRBV2 and J usage is TRBJ2-7; 10 bases fit TRBD2. The CDR3 contains 14 residues. The germline V gene has CDR1 SNHLY and CDR2 FYNNEI. Losses at the gene ends were 6 bases for V and 4 bases for J; bases not matched to a gene: 6. The CDR3, as DNA: TGTGCCAGCAGGGGCACTAGCGGGAAGTACGAGCAGTACTTC. It is translated as CASRGTSGKYEQYF.

The chain carries TRBV10-3 and TRBJ2-7; the match to TRBD2 covers 8 bases. This CDR3 comprises 15 residues. Losses at the gene ends were 6 bases for V and 1 base for J; bases not matched to a gene: 8. Germline values: CDR1 ENHRY, CDR2 SYGVKD. CDR3 sequence (DNA): TGTGCCATCAGGCCGGGACTAGGAGGGTCCTACGAGCAGTACTTC. Translating gives CAIRPGLGGSYEQYF.

The chain employs TRBV9 and TRBJ2-3; D perhaps matches TRBD2 (5 bases). The germline gives CDR1 SGDLS, CDR2 YYNGEE. Trimming removed 3 bases from V and 6 bases from J, with 11 bases in between. The CDR3 consists of 13 residues. CDR3 residues: CASSAERGDTQYF. CDR3 DNA: TGTGCCAGCAGCGCTGAACGCGGGGATACGCAGTATTTT.

The J gene is TRBJ1-1, the V gene TRBV18, with D unresolved. The CDR3 totals 11 residues. The V end lost 8 bases, the J end lost 3 bases, and 7 bases lay between the germline ends. Germline CDR1 reads KGHSH; CDR2 reads LQKENI. The CDR3 region is CASLGDTEAFF. Here the CDR3 DNA reads TGTGCCAGCCTCGGGGACACTGAAGCTTTCTTT. Full variable domain (missing parts from reference TRBV18 and TRBJ1-1): NAGVMQNPRHLVRRRGQEARLRCSPMKGHSHVYWYRQLPEEGLKFMVYLQKENIIDESGMPKERFSAEFPKEGPSILRIQQVVRGDSAAYFCASLGDTEAFFGQGTRLTVV.

This clone was detected only once. The rearrangement links TRBV29-1 to TRBJ2-7; 8 positions match TRBD1. The germline gives CDR1 SQVTM, CDR2 ANQGSEA. The trim removed 5 bases at V and 3 bases at J, leaving 6 bases unmatched. The length of the CDR3 is 13 residues. CDR3: CSVSRDRFYEQYF. For the CDR3, the DNA is TGCAGCGTTTCTCGGGACAGGTTCTACGAGCAGTACTTC.